Included here is one TCR beta chain sequence, with context. This entry belongs to a study of beta chain features in type 1 diabetes. The germline V gene encodes CDR1 SGHRS and CDR2 YFSETQ. This CDR3 spans 14 amino acids. V trimming: 4 bases; J trimming: 9 bases; junction bases outside the gene matches: 6. The authors reverse transcribed all of the isolated RNA, so sequencing captured expressed TCRB transcripts. The assay was immunoSEQ multiplex PCR, and TCRdb's table has in-frame clones only and misses some. The data hold under 400,000 clones, with 15% to 20% observed a single time. Sorted populations all exceeded 98% purity.

The sample was naive CD4+ T cells from blood. The chain employs TRBV5-1 and TRBJ2-1, with 11 bases matching TRBD1. The clonotype comes from a woman between 18 and 29 years old in good health. The CDR3 reads CASSPGTGGREQFF. The CDR3 region has the DNA TGCGCCAGCAGCCCCGGGACAGGGGGTCGTGAGCAGTTCTTC.